A selection of T cell receptor beta chains follows, all from one sample in a study of cytomegalovirus exposure and HLA in healthy donors. The protocol was immunoSEQ multiplex PCR, while the TCRdb copy is restricted to in-frame clones and leaves out a portion. The table records about 160,000 clones, roughly 81% of them present only once. The sample consisted of PBMCs. These receptors were taken from a woman aged 50 to 60 in good health and CMV-seronegative. The CDR3 runs from the conserved cysteine through the conserved F or W. The D gene is left open where the match is weak. Size values are once, few and many counts, or a class for expanded clones, and some rows have none.

d_call,j_call,v_call,clone_size,cdr3_nt,cdr3_aa
-,TRBJ1-1,TRBV10-3,-,TGTGCCGTCAGGTCGGGGAACACTGAAGCTTTCTTT,CAVRSGNTEAFF
TRBD1,TRBJ1-3,TRBV7-6,-,TGTGCCAGCAGCCCCAGGACAGGGGACGGTTCTGACACCATATATTTT,CASSPRTGDGSDTIYF
-,TRBJ1-2,TRBV7-9,-,TGTGCCAGCAGCTTAGTAGCGGCGCAGGGTTTCTATGGCTACACCTTC,CASSLVAAQGFYGYTF
-,TRBJ1-1,TRBV5-1,few,TGCGCCAGCAGCTTGACAGGGAACACTGAAGCTTTCTTT,CASSLTGNTEAFF
-,TRBJ1-1,TRBV6-1,-,TGTGCCAGCAGCTCAGGGTACACTGAAGCTTTCTTT,CASSSGYTEAFF
TRBD2,TRBJ2-2,TRBV9,-,TGTGCCAGCAGCGCTAGCGGGAGGGCCGACACCGGGGAGCTGTTTTTT,CASSASGRADTGELFF
-,TRBJ2-7,TRBV19,-,TGTGCCAGTAGTATCGAGTGGGCTCAGGGGCGCTACGAGCAGTACTTC,CASSIEWAQGRYEQYF
TRBD2,TRBJ2-3,TRBV7-9,-,TGTGCCAGCAGCCCGGGACTAGCGGGATTGGCAGATACGCAGTATTTT,CASSPGLAGLADTQYF
-,TRBJ2-7,TRBV5-1,-,TGCGCCAGCAGCGGGGGGGGCTCCCCATTCTACGAGCAGTACTTC,CASSGGGSPFYEQYF
-,TRBJ1-2,TRBV11-2,-,TGTGCCAGCAGCTTATATGCAGGGCCGGAAGGTGATGGCTACACCTTC,CASSLYAGPEGDGYTF
-,TRBJ2-7,TRBV28,-,TGTGCCAGCAGTTTAAGGGACTCCTACTACGAGCAGTACTTC,CASSLRDSYYEQYF
-,TRBJ1-6,TRBV7-7,once,TGTGCCAGCAGCTTAGACAGGGATTCACCCCTCCACTTT,CASSLDRDSPLHF